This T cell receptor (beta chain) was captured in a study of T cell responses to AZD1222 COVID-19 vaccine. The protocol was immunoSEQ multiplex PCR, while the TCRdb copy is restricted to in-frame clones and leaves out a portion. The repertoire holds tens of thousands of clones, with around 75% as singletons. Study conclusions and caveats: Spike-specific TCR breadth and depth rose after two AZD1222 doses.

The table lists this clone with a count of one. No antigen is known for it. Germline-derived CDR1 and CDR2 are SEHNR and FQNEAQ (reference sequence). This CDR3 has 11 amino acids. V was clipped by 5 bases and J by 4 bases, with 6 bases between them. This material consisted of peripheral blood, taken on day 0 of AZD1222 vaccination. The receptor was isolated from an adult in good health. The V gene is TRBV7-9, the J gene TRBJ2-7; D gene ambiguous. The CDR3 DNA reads TGTGCCAGCAGCGGGGAATACGAGCAGTACTTC. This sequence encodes CASSGEYEQYF.